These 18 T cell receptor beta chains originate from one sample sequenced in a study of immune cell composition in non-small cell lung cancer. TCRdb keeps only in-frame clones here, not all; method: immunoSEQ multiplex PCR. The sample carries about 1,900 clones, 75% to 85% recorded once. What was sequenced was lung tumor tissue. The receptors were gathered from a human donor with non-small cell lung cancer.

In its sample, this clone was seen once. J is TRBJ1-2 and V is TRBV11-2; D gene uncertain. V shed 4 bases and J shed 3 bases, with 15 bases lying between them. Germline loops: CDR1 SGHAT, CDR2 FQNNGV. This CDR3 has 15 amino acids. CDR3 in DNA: TGTGCCAGCAGCTCACAACGGGCCGAAGACTATGGCTACACCTTC. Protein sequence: CASSSQRAEDYGYTF.

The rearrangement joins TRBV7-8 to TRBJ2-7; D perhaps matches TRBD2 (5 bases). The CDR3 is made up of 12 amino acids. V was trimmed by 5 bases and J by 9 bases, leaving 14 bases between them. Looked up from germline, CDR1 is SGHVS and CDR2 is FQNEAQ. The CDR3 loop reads CASSLRGGRQYF. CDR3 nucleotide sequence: TGTGCCAGCAGCCTCCGCGGAGGTAGGCAGTACTTC.

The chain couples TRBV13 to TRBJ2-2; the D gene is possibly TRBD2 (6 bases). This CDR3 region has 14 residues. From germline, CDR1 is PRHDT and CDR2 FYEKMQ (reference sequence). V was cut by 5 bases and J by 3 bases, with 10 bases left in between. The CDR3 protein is CASSAGQYTGELFF. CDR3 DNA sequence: TGTGCCAGCAGCGCGGGGCAATACACCGGGGAGCTGTTTTTT.

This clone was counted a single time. The CDR3 spells CASCPAGGDYGYTF. In DNA form, the CDR3 reads TGTGCCAGCTGCCCGGCAGGGGGAGACTATGGCTACACCTTC. V usage is TRBV6-6 and J usage is TRBJ1-2; 7 positions match TRBD1. The CDR3 loop spans 14 amino acids. Germline-derived CDR1 and CDR2 are MNHNY and SVGAGI (reference sequence). The V gene end was trimmed by 8 bases and the J gene end by 3 bases; junction bases not matched to a gene: 9.

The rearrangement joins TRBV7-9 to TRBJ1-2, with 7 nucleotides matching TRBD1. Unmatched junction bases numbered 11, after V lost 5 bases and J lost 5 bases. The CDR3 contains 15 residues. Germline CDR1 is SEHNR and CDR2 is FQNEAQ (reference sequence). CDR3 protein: CASSQPGTVIYGYTF. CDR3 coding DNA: TGTGCCAGCAGCCAACCCGGGACAGTAATTTATGGCTACACCTTC.

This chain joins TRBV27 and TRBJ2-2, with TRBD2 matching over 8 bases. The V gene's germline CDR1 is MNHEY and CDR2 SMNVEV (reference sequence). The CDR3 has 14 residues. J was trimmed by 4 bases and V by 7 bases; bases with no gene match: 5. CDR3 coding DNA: TGTGCCAGCACGGCGGGAGGAGGCACCGGGGAGCTGTTTTTT. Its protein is CASTAGGGTGELFF.

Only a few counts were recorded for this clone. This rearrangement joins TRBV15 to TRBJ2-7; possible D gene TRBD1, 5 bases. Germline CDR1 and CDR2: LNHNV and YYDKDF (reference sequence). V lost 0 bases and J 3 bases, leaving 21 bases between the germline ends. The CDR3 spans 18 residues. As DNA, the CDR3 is TGTGCCACCAGCAGAGACCTCTTCGACAGTCAGGGTGTCTACGAGCAGTACTTC. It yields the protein CATSRDLFDSQGVYEQYF.

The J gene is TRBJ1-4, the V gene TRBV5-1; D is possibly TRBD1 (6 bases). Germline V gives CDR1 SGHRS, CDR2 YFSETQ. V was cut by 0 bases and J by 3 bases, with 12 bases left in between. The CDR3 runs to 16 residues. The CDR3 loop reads CASSLAGGSANEKLFF. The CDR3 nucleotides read TGCGCCAGCAGCTTGGCGGGGGGCTCAGCTAATGAAAAACTGTTTTTT.

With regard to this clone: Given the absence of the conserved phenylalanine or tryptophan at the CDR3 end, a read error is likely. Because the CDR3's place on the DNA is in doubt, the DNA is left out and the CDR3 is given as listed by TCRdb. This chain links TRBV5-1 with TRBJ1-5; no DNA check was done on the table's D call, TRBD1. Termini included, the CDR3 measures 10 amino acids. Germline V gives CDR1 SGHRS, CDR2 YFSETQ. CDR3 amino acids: CASSTPTRPV.

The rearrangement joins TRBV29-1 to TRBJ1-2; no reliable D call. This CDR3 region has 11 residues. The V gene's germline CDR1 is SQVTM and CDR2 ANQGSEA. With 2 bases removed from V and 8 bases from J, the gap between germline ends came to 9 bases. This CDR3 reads CSVEREGGYTF. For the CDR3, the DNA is TGCAGCGTTGAAAGGGAGGGAGGCTACACCTTC.

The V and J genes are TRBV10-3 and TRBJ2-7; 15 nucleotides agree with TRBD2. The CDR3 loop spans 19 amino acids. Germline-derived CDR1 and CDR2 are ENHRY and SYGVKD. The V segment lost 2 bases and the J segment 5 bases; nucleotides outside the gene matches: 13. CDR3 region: CAISERTQGLAGGRNEQYF. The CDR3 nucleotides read TGTGCCATCAGTGAGAGGACGCAGGGACTAGCGGGAGGCAGGAACGAGCAGTACTTC.

The CDR3 region has the DNA TGTGCCAGCAGTGTCGCAGGGATGGACTATGGCTACACCTTC. Amino acid sequence: CASSVAGMDYGYTF. This chain connects TRBV11-3 to TRBJ1-2; a weak D match, TRBD1 (5 bases). Per the germline V gene, CDR1 is SGHNT and CDR2 is YENEEA. The CDR3 loop spans 14 amino acids. V lost 6 bases and J 3 bases, leaving 14 bases between the germline ends.

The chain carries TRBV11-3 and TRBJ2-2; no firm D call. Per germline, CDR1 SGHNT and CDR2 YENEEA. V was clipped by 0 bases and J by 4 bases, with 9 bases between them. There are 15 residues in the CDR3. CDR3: CASSLESVSTGELFF. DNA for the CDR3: TGTGCCAGCAGCTTAGAATCAGTTTCCACCGGGGAGCTGTTTTTT.

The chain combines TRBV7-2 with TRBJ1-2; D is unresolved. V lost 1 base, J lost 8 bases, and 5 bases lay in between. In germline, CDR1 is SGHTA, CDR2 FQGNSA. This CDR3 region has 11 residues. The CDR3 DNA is TGTGCCAGCAGCTTAGTTTGGGGCTACACCTTC. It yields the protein CASSLVWGYTF.

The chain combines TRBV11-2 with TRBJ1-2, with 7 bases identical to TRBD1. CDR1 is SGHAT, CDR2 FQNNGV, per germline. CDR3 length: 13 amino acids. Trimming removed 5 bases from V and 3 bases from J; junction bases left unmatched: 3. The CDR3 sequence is CASSPGQDYGYTF. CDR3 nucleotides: TGTGCCAGCAGCCCTGGACAGGACTATGGCTACACCTTC.

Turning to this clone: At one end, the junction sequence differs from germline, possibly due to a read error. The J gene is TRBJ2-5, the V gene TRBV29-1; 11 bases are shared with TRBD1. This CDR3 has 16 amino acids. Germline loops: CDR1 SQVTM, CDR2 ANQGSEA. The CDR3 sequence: CSVEERDRGATRTQYF. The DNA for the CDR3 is TGCAGCGTCGAAGAACGGGACAGGGGGGCTACTCGGACCCAGTACTTC. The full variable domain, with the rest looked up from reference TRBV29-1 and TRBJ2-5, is SAVISQKPSRDICQRGTSLTIQCQVDSQVTMMFWYRQQPGQSLTLIATANQGSEATYESGFVIDKFPISRPNLTFSTLTVSNMSPEDSSIYLCSVEERDRGATRTQYFGPGTRLLVL.

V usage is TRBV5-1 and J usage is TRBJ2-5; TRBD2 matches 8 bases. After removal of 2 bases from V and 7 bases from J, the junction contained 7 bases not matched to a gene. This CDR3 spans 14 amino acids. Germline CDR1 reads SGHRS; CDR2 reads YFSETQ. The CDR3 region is CASSLVGAGGTQYF. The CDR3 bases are TGCGCCAGCAGCTTAGTCGGGGCGGGAGGGACCCAGTACTTC.

CDR3 sequence reads: CSARQGYEQYF. CDR3 coding DNA: TGCAGTGCTAGACAGGGCTACGAGCAGTACTTC. V usage is TRBV20-1 and J usage is TRBJ2-7, with D maybe TRBD1 (5 bases). This CDR3 is built from 11 residues. The germline V and J ends were trimmed by 2 bases and 3 bases, with 5 bases remaining between them. Germline loops: CDR1 DFQATT, CDR2 SNEGSKA (reference sequence).